The rows below give T cell receptor beta chains drawn from one sample of a study of T cell responses to AZD1222 COVID-19 vaccine. Data came from immunoSEQ multiplex PCR; TCRdb stores just in-frame clones and leaves some out. This sample yields 120,000 or so clones, of which 85% to 90% are seen a single time; over 8.5% belongs to the top ten. The sequencing used peripheral blood, collected on day 0 of MenACWY control vaccination. Source of these receptors: an adult in good health. CDR3s include the opening cysteine and the closing phenylalanine or tryptophan. The order of the fields is V gene, clone size, J gene, CDR3 protein. Part of the rows lack a size; the others show once, few, many or a class for expanded clones.

TRBV5-1	NA	TRBJ2-6	CASSLGGTAPSGANVLTF
TRBV5-6	NA	TRBJ2-1	CASMTFTGGPIYNEQFF
TRBV30	few	TRBJ2-4	CAWSASAAKNIQYF
TRBV12-3/TRBV12-4	NA	TRBJ2-1	CASSNPLNEQFF
TRBV25-1	NA	TRBJ2-3	CASSDRTGGPKVTQYF
TRBV6-2/TRBV6-3	NA	TRBJ1-4	CASSHRGHRTGDGEKLFF
TRBV29-1	NA	TRBJ1-2	CSVEAPGRDGYTF
TRBV5-8	NA	TRBJ1-6	CASAPAPDSPLHF
TRBV4-3	NA	TRBJ2-2	CASSQALAGVETGELFF
TRBV7-9	NA	TRBJ1-4	CASSLGVANEKLFF
TRBV6-5	NA	TRBJ2-7	CASSYSGLGTYEQYF
TRBV2	NA	TRBJ2-1	CASSPPGKGSGRSNNEQFF
TRBV3-1/TRBV3-2	NA	TRBJ1-2	CASSQGRGQNYGYTF
TRBV11-2	NA	TRBJ2-1	CASSSRSFGEQFF
TRBV2	NA	TRBJ1-1	CASLTGAHTEAFF
TRBV6-5	NA	TRBJ2-1	CASSSSSSYNEQFF
TRBV6-5	NA	TRBJ1-1	CASGISPDTEAFF
TRBV6-5	once	TRBJ1-1	CASSYSQVGGTEAFF
TRBV5-1	NA	TRBJ1-1	CASSWDGMNTEAFF
TRBV27	NA	TRBJ1-3	CASRTHGTGRNTIYF
TRBV5-1	NA	TRBJ2-3	CASSLGTSGTTDTQYF
TRBV30	NA	TRBJ1-4	CAWSVRDRGLSNEKLFF
TRBV12-3/TRBV12-4	NA	TRBJ1-2	CASRKPDSDGYTF
TRBV19	once	TRBJ2-3	CASSPPTRTDTQYF
TRBV7-8	NA	TRBJ2-2	CASSLGNPGTGELFF
TRBV30	NA	TRBJ2-7	CAWSVARVASYEQYF
TRBV2	once	TRBJ1-2	CASSGAGYGYTF